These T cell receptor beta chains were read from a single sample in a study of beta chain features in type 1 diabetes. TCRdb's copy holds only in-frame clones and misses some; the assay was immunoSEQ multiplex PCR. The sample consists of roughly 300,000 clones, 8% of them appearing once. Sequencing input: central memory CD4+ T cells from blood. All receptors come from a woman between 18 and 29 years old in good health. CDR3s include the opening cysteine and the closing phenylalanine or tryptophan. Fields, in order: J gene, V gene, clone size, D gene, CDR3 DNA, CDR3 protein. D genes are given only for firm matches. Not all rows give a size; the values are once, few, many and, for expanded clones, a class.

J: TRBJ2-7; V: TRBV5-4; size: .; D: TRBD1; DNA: TGTGCCAGCAGCTTGAGCCAGGGGGCGAAAATCTCCTACGAGCAGTACTTC; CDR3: CASSLSQGAKISYEQYF
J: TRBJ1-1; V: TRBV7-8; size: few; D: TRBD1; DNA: TGTGCCAGCAGCTTCCAGGGGGACACTGAAGCTTTCTTT; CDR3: CASSFQGDTEAFF
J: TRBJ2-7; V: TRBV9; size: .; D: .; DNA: TGTGCCAGCAGCACCGACCCCCTGGGGAGGGAGCAGTACTTC; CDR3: CASSTDPLGREQYF
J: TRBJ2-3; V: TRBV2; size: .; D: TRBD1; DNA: TGTGCCAGCAGGCGGACAGGGCTGGGCACAGATACGCAGTATTTT; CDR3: CASRRTGLGTDTQYF
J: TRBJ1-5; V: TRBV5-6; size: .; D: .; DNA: TGTGCCAGCAGCCTCGGGTCTGGCAATCAGCCCCAGCATTTT; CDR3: CASSLGSGNQPQHF
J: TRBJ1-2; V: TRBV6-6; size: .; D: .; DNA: TGTGCCAGCACCCGAGAACAGGCCTCCTATGGCTACACCTTC; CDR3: CASTREQASYGYTF
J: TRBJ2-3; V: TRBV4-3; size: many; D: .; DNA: TGCGCCAGCAGCCAAGCCGTGGGTGGTTCAGATACGCAGTATTTT; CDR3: CASSQAVGGSDTQYF
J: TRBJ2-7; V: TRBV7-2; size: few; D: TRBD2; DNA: TGTGCCAGCAGCTTACTGCGGGGGGGCGAGCAGTACTTC; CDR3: CASSLLRGGEQYF
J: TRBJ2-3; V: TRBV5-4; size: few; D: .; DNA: TGTGCCAGCAGCCCGAATTGGGGCGGGGATACGCAGTATTTT; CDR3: CASSPNWGGDTQYF
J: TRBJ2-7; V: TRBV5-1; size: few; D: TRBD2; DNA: TGCGCCAGCAGCCAACAGACTAGCGGCTACGAGCAGTACTTC; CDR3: CASSQQTSGYEQYF
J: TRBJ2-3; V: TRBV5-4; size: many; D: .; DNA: TGTGCCAGCAGCGTGAGCGGCACAGATACGCAGTATTTT; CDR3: CASSVSGTDTQYF
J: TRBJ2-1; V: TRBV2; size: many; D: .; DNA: TGTGCCATCCTCCTTGAGGGCCCAAACTACAATGAGCAGTTCTTC; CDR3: CAILLEGPNYNEQFF
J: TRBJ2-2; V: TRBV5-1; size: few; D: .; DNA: TGCGCCAGCAGCTTGTACGCAGGGTCGAACACCGGGGAGCTGTTTTTT; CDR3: CASSLYAGSNTGELFF
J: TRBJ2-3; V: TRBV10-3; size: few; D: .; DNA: TGTGCCATCCCCCCCAGGACTCCTAGCACAGATACGCAGTATTTT; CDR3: CAIPPRTPSTDTQYF
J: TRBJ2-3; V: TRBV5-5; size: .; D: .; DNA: TGTGCCAGCAGCCCCCAAACGCAGGCCACAGATACGCAGTATTTT; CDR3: CASSPQTQATDTQYF
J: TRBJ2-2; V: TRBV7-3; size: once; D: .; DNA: TGTGCCAGCAGCTTCCAGGGAGGTACCGGGGAGCTGTTTTTT; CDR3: CASSFQGGTGELFF
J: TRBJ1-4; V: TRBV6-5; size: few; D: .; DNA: TGTGCCAGCAGTGTGGACGGAAATGAAAAACTGTTTTTT; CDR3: CASSVDGNEKLFF
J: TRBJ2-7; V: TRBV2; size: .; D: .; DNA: TGTGCCAGCAGCGGAGCCTACGAGCAGTACTTC; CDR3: CASSGAYEQYF
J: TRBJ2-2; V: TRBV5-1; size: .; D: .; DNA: TGCGCCAGCAGCTTGGTACAAGCGAACACCGGGGAGCTGTTTTTT; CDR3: CASSLVQANTGELFF
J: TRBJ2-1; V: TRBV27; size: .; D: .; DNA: TGTGCCAGCAGCATGTGGAGTAGCGCCTACAATGAGCAGTTCTTC; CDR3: CASSMWSSAYNEQFF